This T cell receptor beta chain came from a study of T cells in Graves' hyperthyroidism and ophthalmopathy. The V gene lost 5 bases and the J gene lost 4 bases, with 11 bases spanning the gap. Germline lookup yields CDR1 DFQATT and CDR2 SNEGSKA (reference sequence). This CDR3 is built from 12 residues. What was amplified from RNA transcripts were TCR beta CDR3 regions. TCR CDR3 underwent first-round RT-PCR with the HTBI primer set. TCRdb reprocessed the multiplex PCR reads via MiXCR and lists one record per CDR3 protein. The data show 300,000 to 350,000 distinct CDR3 sequences, about 20% seen once. Among the patients, aged 18 to 65, hyperthyroidism was newly diagnosed and had lasted under 2 months. Cells are PBMCs isolated from over 7.5 ml of fresh blood.

The source of this sequence is a woman aged 50 to 60 with Graves' hyperthyroidism. The material sequenced was blood. The chain couples TRBV20-1 to TRBJ1-1; no firm D call. The CDR3: CSAPDSSTEAFF. Here the CDR3 DNA reads TGCAGTGCTCCGGACTCCAGCACTGAAGCTTTCTTT.